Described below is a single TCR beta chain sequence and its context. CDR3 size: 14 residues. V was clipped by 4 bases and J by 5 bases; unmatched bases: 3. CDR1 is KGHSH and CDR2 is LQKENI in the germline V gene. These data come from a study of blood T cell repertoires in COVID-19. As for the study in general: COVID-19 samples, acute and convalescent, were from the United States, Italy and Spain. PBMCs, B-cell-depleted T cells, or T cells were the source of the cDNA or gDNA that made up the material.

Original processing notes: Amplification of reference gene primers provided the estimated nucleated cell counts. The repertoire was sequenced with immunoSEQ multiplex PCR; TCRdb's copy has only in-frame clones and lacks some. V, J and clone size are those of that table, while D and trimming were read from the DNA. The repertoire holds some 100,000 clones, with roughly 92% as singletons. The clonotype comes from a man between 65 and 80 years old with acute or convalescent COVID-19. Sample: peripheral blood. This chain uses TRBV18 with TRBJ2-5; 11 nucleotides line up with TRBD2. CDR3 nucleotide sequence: TGTGCCAGCTCACTAGCGGGGGGGCCGGAGACCCAGTACTTC. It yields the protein CASSLAGGPETQYF.